One and the same sample provided the 7 T cell receptor beta chains below, sequenced in a study of blood T cell repertoires in COVID-19. The protocol was immunoSEQ multiplex PCR, while the TCRdb copy is restricted to in-frame clones and leaves out a portion. The sample consists of roughly 200,000 clones, approximately 83% of them appearing once. Sequencing used peripheral blood. These receptors were collected from a man aged 50 or older with active or convalescent COVID-19.

The rearrangement joins TRBV7-2 to TRBJ2-5, with TRBD2 matching over 8 bases. The CDR3 consists of 15 residues. Germline CDR1 SGHTA, CDR2 FQGNSA. J was trimmed by 0 bases and V by 4 bases; bases with no gene match: 4. The CDR3 DNA sequence: TGTGCCAGCAGCTCTATGCGGGGGGACCAAGAGACCCAGTACTTC. As protein: CASSSMRGDQETQYF.

The chain combines TRBV19 with TRBJ1-2; D gene unclear. The CDR3 is made up of 11 amino acids. V was shortened by 7 bases and J by 2 bases, with 5 bases between the two germline ends. Germline CDR1 reads LNHDA; CDR2 reads SQIVND (reference sequence). CDR3 nucleotide sequence: TGTGCCAGTATGGAGAACTATGGCTACACCTTC. This translates into CASMENYGYTF.

The chain recombines TRBV5-1 with TRBJ1-2, with 8 nucleotides matching TRBD1. J lost 4 bases, V lost 0 bases, and 2 bases had no gene match. This CDR3 region has 14 residues. Germline lookup yields CDR1 SGHRS and CDR2 YFSETQ. In DNA, the CDR3 is TGCGCCAGCAGCTTGGGACAGGGGATCTATGGCTACACCTTC. Translated: CASSLGQGIYGYTF.

This clone appeared a single time. CDR3 loop: CAWKVVGMNTEAFF. DNA for the CDR3: TGTGCCTGGAAGGTGGTCGGGATGAACACTGAAGCTTTCTTT. The chain joins TRBV30 to TRBJ1-1; D remains ambiguous. The CDR3 sequence is 14 residues long. V was pared by 4 bases and J by 0 bases, with 12 bases between. Germline V CDR1 and CDR2: GTSNPN, SVGIG (reference sequence). Full variable domain (outside the CDR3, taken from reference TRBV30 and TRBJ1-1): SQTIHQWPATLVQPVGSPLSLECTVEGTSNPNLYWYRQAAGRGLQLLFYSVGIGQISSEVPQNLSASRPQDRQFILSSKKLLLSDSGFYLCAWKVVGMNTEAFFGQGTRLTVV.

The chain couples TRBV5-1 to TRBJ2-2; TRBD2 aligns across 11 bases. Germline V gene data show CDR1 as SGHRS and CDR2 as YFSETQ. J lost 2 bases, V lost 2 bases, and 2 bases had no gene match. The CDR3 sequence is 16 residues long. The DNA of the CDR3 is TGCGCCAGCAGCTTCCTAGCGGGGGGTAACACCGGGGAGCTGTTTTTT. Its protein is CASSFLAGGNTGELFF.

The rearrangement uses TRBV12-3 or TRBV12-4 and TRBJ2-7; TRBD2 matches at 7 bases. The CDR3 contains 13 residues. V gave up 5 bases and J gave up 4 bases; unmatched junction bases: 5. CDR3 loop: CASSLAGEYEQYF. CDR3 DNA sequence: TGTGCCAGCAGTCTCGCGGGGGAGTACGAGCAGTACTTC.

The rearrangement links TRBV7-2 to TRBJ1-2; tentatively, D is TRBD1 (6 bases). Germline assignment: CDR1 SGHTA and CDR2 FQGNSA. Trimming stripped 5 bases from V and 7 bases from J, with 11 bases between. CDR3 size: 12 residues. DNA for the CDR3: TGTGCCAGCAGCCACTCGACAGGTGGCTACACCTTC. Amino acid sequence: CASSHSTGGYTF.